This T cell receptor beta chain derives from a study of control samples from healthy donors and cancer patients. The table came from immunoSEQ multiplex PCR; TCRdb's copy has only in-frame clones and leaves some out. The data show about 70,000 clones, with more than 75% seen just once and approximately 2.3% held by the top ten. CDR3 size: 15 residues. With 0 bases clipped from V and 4 bases from J, the junction kept 4 bases outside the gene matches. Germline V gene sequence: CDR1 SGHVS, CDR2 FQNEAQ. This clonotype was obtained from a woman between 50 and 59 years old with head and neck cancer. Sequenced: PBMCs. The chain employs TRBV7-8 and TRBJ1-2, with 8 nucleotides matching TRBD1. CDR3 in amino acids: CASSLAGQGSYGYTF. The CDR3 DNA sequence: TGTGCCAGCAGCTTAGCTGGACAGGGCTCCTATGGCTACACCTTC.